This TCR beta chain was retrieved from a study of blood T cell repertoires in COVID-19. Using immunoSEQ multiplex PCR, the repertoire was profiled, and TCRdb retains in-frame clones only, with some absent. The sample lists about 98,000 clones, roughly 80% occurring once. Trimming cost V 4 bases and J 5 bases, with 10 bases left between them. The germline CDR1 and CDR2 sequences are SGHRS and YFSETQ. The CDR3 contains 13 residues. The TCR originated in a woman older than 75 with acute or convalescent COVID-19. V is TRBV5-1 and J is TRBJ1-5, with D possibly TRBD1 on 5 matching bases. Sequencing was performed on peripheral blood. The CDR3 is CASSPETDQPQHF. The CDR3 DNA reads TGCGCCAGCAGCCCGGAGACAGATCAGCCCCAGCATTTT.